Listed below are T cell receptor beta chains from one sample, sequenced in a study of cytomegalovirus exposure and HLA in healthy donors. Sequencing used immunoSEQ multiplex PCR; TCRdb keeps in-frame clones, though not all of them. The sample includes 260,000 or so clones, approximately 90% of them seen just once. Sequences were obtained from PBMCs. These receptors all come from a woman in her late teens or twenties in good health and CMV-seronegative. CDR3s include the opening cysteine and the closing phenylalanine or tryptophan. The D gene is left open where the match is weak. Size is stated for part of the rows, as once, few or many counts, or as a class when the clone is expanded.

abundance: few; j_gene: TRBJ1-2; d_gene: .; v_gene: TRBV18; CDR3nt: TGTGCCAGCTCACCGGGGCAGCTCTATGGCTACACCTTC; CDR3aa: CASSPGQLYGYTF
abundance: .; j_gene: TRBJ2-7; d_gene: .; v_gene: TRBV7-3; CDR3nt: TGTGCCAGCAGCTCGACGGGGATCTCCGAGCAGTACTTC; CDR3aa: CASSSTGISEQYF
abundance: .; j_gene: TRBJ2-1; d_gene: TRBD2; v_gene: TRBV6-1; CDR3nt: TGTGCCAGCAGGGCAGGGCTAGCGGAGTACAATGAGCAGTTCTTC; CDR3aa: CASRAGLAEYNEQFF
abundance: .; j_gene: TRBJ2-2; d_gene: .; v_gene: TRBV5-1; CDR3nt: TGCGCCAGCAGCTTGACTAGAAACCCGAACACCGGGGAGCTGTTTTTT; CDR3aa: CASSLTRNPNTGELFF
abundance: .; j_gene: TRBJ2-5; d_gene: TRBD1; v_gene: TRBV7-7; CDR3nt: TGTGCCAGCAGCCCCGGCCGACAGGGGGTGGGGGAGACCCAGTACTTC; CDR3aa: CASSPGRQGVGETQYF
abundance: .; j_gene: TRBJ2-2; d_gene: TRBD1; v_gene: TRBV7-8; CDR3nt: TGTGCCAGCAGCCCAAGACGGGACAGGCAAGGCGCGGAGCTGTTTTTT; CDR3aa: CASSPRRDRQGAELFF
abundance: .; j_gene: TRBJ1-5; d_gene: .; v_gene: TRBV5-5; CDR3nt: TGTGCCAGCAGCTTGGTTGGGACAAACAATCAGCCCCAGCATTTT; CDR3aa: CASSLVGTNNQPQHF
abundance: .; j_gene: TRBJ2-1; d_gene: .; v_gene: TRBV5-1; CDR3nt: TGCGCCAGCAGCTTTTCGCGGGATAGCTCCTACAATGAGCAGTTCTTC; CDR3aa: CASSFSRDSSYNEQFF
abundance: .; j_gene: TRBJ1-4; d_gene: TRBD1; v_gene: TRBV29-1; CDR3nt: TGCAGCGTATCCCTTGAGACAGGGAATGAAAAACTGTTTTTT; CDR3aa: CSVSLETGNEKLFF
abundance: .; j_gene: TRBJ2-2; d_gene: .; v_gene: TRBV5-1; CDR3nt: TGCGCCAGCAGCTACCAACAAGGGGGCGGGGAGCTGTTTTTT; CDR3aa: CASSYQQGGGELFF
abundance: .; j_gene: TRBJ2-5; d_gene: TRBD2; v_gene: TRBV2; CDR3nt: TGTGCCAGGGGAAGGACTAGCGGGGGGCAAGAGACCCAGTACTTC; CDR3aa: CARGRTSGGQETQYF
abundance: .; j_gene: TRBJ2-7; d_gene: .; v_gene: TRBV4-3; CDR3nt: TGCGCCAGCAGCCAACACTACCGGTCGGCAGGGGTCCACGAGCAGTACTTC; CDR3aa: CASSQHYRSAGVHEQYF
abundance: .; j_gene: TRBJ2-7; d_gene: TRBD2; v_gene: TRBV19; CDR3nt: TGTGCCAGTAGTAGCCTCAGCGGGAGAAGGAACGAGCAGTACTTC; CDR3aa: CASSSLSGRRNEQYF
abundance: .; j_gene: TRBJ1-1; d_gene: .; v_gene: TRBV19; CDR3nt: TGTGCCAGTAGCCAAATGAACACTGAAGCTTTCTTT; CDR3aa: CASSQMNTEAFF
abundance: .; j_gene: TRBJ1-6; d_gene: TRBD1; v_gene: TRBV30; CDR3nt: TGTGCCTGGAGTGTACGTACAGGACAGGGCCCTCCGTATAATTCACCCCTCCACTTT; CDR3aa: CAWSVRTGQGPPYNSPLHF
abundance: .; j_gene: TRBJ1-2; d_gene: .; v_gene: TRBV9; CDR3nt: TGTGCCAGCACCCAGGGTAGCTATGGCTACACCTTC; CDR3aa: CASTQGSYGYTF
abundance: .; j_gene: TRBJ2-3; d_gene: TRBD2; v_gene: TRBV15; CDR3nt: TGTGCCACCAGCAGAGGGTCGACTAGCGTCACAGATACGCAGTATTTT; CDR3aa: CATSRGSTSVTDTQYF
abundance: .; j_gene: TRBJ2-2; d_gene: .; v_gene: TRBV27; CDR3nt: TGTGCCAGCAGTCTGCATCGGGGGAAAGGATATATCGGGGAGCTGTTTTTT; CDR3aa: CASSLHRGKGYIGELFF
abundance: .; j_gene: TRBJ2-7; d_gene: .; v_gene: TRBV5-4; CDR3nt: TGTGCCAGCAGAGCGGACAGGGAGGGCGAGCAGTACTTC; CDR3aa: CASRADREGEQYF
abundance: .; j_gene: TRBJ1-5; d_gene: TRBD1; v_gene: TRBV2; CDR3nt: TGTGCCAGCGGTGGGACAGGGCAGCCCCAGCATTTT; CDR3aa: CASGGTGQPQHF
abundance: .; j_gene: TRBJ2-5; d_gene: TRBD2; v_gene: TRBV13; CDR3nt: TGTGCCAGCAGCTCCCGGGAGGGCCCTGAGACCCAGTACTTC; CDR3aa: CASSSREGPETQYF
abundance: .; j_gene: TRBJ2-5; d_gene: .; v_gene: TRBV28; CDR3nt: TGTGCCAGCAGCGATAGAAGACAGCAAGAGACCCAGTACTTC; CDR3aa: CASSDRRQQETQYF
abundance: .; j_gene: TRBJ1-2; d_gene: .; v_gene: TRBV13; CDR3nt: TGTGCCAGCAGCTTAGGCCCAGGGAGCGGGGGCTACACCTTC; CDR3aa: CASSLGPGSGGYTF
abundance: .; j_gene: TRBJ2-1; d_gene: TRBD1; v_gene: TRBV7-7; CDR3nt: TGTGCTAGCAGCCGACAGGGCCAGATAGATAGGAGCTCCTACAATGAGCAGTTCTTC; CDR3aa: CASSRQGQIDRSSYNEQFF
abundance: .; j_gene: TRBJ2-1; d_gene: .; v_gene: TRBV29-1; CDR3nt: TGCAGCGTTGAAGAGTGGGGGCAGGTCAATGAGCAGTTCTTC; CDR3aa: CSVEEWGQVNEQFF
abundance: once; j_gene: TRBJ2-7; d_gene: TRBD2; v_gene: TRBV5-4; CDR3nt: TGTGCCAGCGGAGGGGACTACCACGAGCAGTACTTC; CDR3aa: CASGGDYHEQYF
abundance: few; j_gene: TRBJ1-1; d_gene: TRBD1; v_gene: TRBV30; CDR3nt: TGTGCCTGGAGTGGGGACAGGGGGCAGGAAGCTTTCTTT; CDR3aa: CAWSGDRGQEAFF
abundance: .; j_gene: TRBJ2-5; d_gene: TRBD1; v_gene: TRBV4-2; CDR3nt: TGTGCCAGCAGCCAAGTAACAGGGGGGGAGACCCAGTACTTC; CDR3aa: CASSQVTGGETQYF
abundance: .; j_gene: TRBJ2-7; d_gene: TRBD1; v_gene: TRBV19; CDR3nt: TGTGCCGCCTCGGGACAGATCTTCGGCGAGCAGTACTTC; CDR3aa: CAASGQIFGEQYF
abundance: .; j_gene: TRBJ1-1; d_gene: .; v_gene: TRBV6-5; CDR3nt: TGTGCCAGCAGTCAGGGGAGAGACACTGAAGCTTTCTTT; CDR3aa: CASSQGRDTEAFF
abundance: .; j_gene: TRBJ1-1; d_gene: .; v_gene: TRBV19; CDR3nt: TGTGCCAGTAGTATGAAGGGGACTGAAGCTTTCTTT; CDR3aa: CASSMKGTEAFF